The rows below give T cell receptor beta chains drawn from one sample of a study of blood T cell repertoires in COVID-19. Using immunoSEQ multiplex PCR, the repertoire was profiled, and TCRdb retains in-frame clones only, with some absent. The sample lists fewer than 600,000 clones, approximately 89% occurring once. Sequencing was done on a sample of peripheral blood. The receptor set was obtained from a man aged 18 to 29 with COVID-19, enrolled during active disease. The CDR3 runs from the conserved cysteine through the conserved F or W. A D gene is named only where the DNA matches it firmly. The size field is filled for only some rows; it gives once, few, many or a size class.

CDR3aa: CASRAGQGAINYGYTF
CDR3nt: TGTGCCAGCAGAGCCGGACAGGGGGCCATCAACTATGGCTACACCTTC
j_gene: TRBJ1-2
abundance: -
v_gene: TRBV28
d_gene: TRBD1

CDR3aa: CASSPGVDAGYTF
CDR3nt: TGTGCCAGCAGCCCCGGGGTCGATGCCGGCTACACCTTC
j_gene: TRBJ1-2
abundance: once
v_gene: TRBV27
d_gene: -

CDR3aa: CASSFTGGAPEAFF
CDR3nt: TGTGCCAGCAGTTTTACAGGGGGCGCACCTGAAGCTTTCTTT
j_gene: TRBJ1-1
abundance: -
v_gene: TRBV6-5
d_gene: TRBD1

CDR3aa: CSVGTSGEETQYF
CDR3nt: TGCAGCGTAGGGACTAGCGGTGAAGAGACCCAGTACTTC
j_gene: TRBJ2-5
abundance: -
v_gene: TRBV29-1
d_gene: TRBD2

CDR3aa: CASSLASGGASYGYTF
CDR3nt: TGCGCCAGCAGCTTGGCCTCAGGGGGCGCCTCCTATGGCTACACCTTC
j_gene: TRBJ1-2
abundance: -
v_gene: TRBV5-1
d_gene: TRBD1

CDR3aa: CASSPWNQRYEQYF
CDR3nt: TGTGCCAGCTCACCGTGGAACCAGCGGTACGAGCAGTACTTC
j_gene: TRBJ2-7
abundance: -
v_gene: TRBV18
d_gene: -

CDR3aa: CASSSRGLPHSGNTIYF
CDR3nt: TGTGCCAGCAGTTCCCGAGGGCTACCTCACTCTGGAAACACCATATATTTT
j_gene: TRBJ1-3
abundance: -
v_gene: TRBV27
d_gene: -

CDR3aa: CARSLPGQATSGNTIYF
CDR3nt: TGTGCCAGAAGCTTACCGGGACAGGCGACCTCTGGAAACACCATATATTTT
j_gene: TRBJ1-3
abundance: -
v_gene: TRBV5-3
d_gene: TRBD1

CDR3aa: CASRSKPGLKTNEKLFF
CDR3nt: TGTGCCAGCAGATCAAAACCGGGACTAAAAACTAATGAAAAACTGTTTTTT
j_gene: TRBJ1-4
abundance: once
v_gene: TRBV7-9
d_gene: -

CDR3aa: CAIMADTDTQYF
CDR3nt: TGTGCCATCATGGCGGATACAGATACGCAGTATTTT
j_gene: TRBJ2-3
abundance: -
v_gene: TRBV10-3
d_gene: -

CDR3aa: CASSQVGQVANYGYTF
CDR3nt: TGCGCCAGCAGCCAAGTTGGACAGGTAGCTAACTATGGCTACACCTTC
j_gene: TRBJ1-2
abundance: -
v_gene: TRBV4-1
d_gene: TRBD1

CDR3aa: CSVGVSGYEQYF
CDR3nt: TGCAGCGTTGGGGTATCGGGCTACGAGCAGTACTTC
j_gene: TRBJ2-7
abundance: -
v_gene: TRBV29-1
d_gene: -

CDR3aa: CATSRDETGAYGYTF
CDR3nt: TGTGCCACCAGCAGAGATGAAACAGGGGCTTATGGCTACACCTTC
j_gene: TRBJ1-2
abundance: -
v_gene: TRBV15
d_gene: TRBD1

CDR3aa: CASSDGGATGNTIYF
CDR3nt: TGCGCCAGCAGTGATGGGGGGGCAACTGGAAACACCATATATTTT
j_gene: TRBJ1-3
abundance: -
v_gene: TRBV10-1
d_gene: -

CDR3aa: CASSLDPSPRAGETQYF
CDR3nt: TGTGCCAGCAGCTTGGATCCTAGCCCCAGAGCGGGAGAGACCCAGTACTTC
j_gene: TRBJ2-5
abundance: -
v_gene: TRBV5-4
d_gene: -

CDR3aa: CASSPNGLAGAYEQYF
CDR3nt: TGTGCCAGCAGTCCCAATGGACTAGCGGGAGCTTACGAGCAGTACTTC
j_gene: TRBJ2-7
abundance: few
v_gene: TRBV3-1/TRBV3-2
d_gene: TRBD2

CDR3aa: CASSPGTGGYNEQFF
CDR3nt: TGCGCCAGCAGTCCCGGGACAGGGGGTTACAATGAGCAGTTCTTC
j_gene: TRBJ2-1
abundance: -
v_gene: TRBV5-1
d_gene: TRBD1

CDR3aa: CASRGTSAEQYF
CDR3nt: TGTGCCAGCAGGGGGACTAGCGCCGAGCAGTACTTC
j_gene: TRBJ2-7
abundance: -
v_gene: TRBV7-9
d_gene: TRBD2

CDR3aa: CSARGYGYTF
CDR3nt: TGCAGCGCTCGGGGCTATGGCTACACCTTC
j_gene: TRBJ1-2
abundance: -
v_gene: TRBV29-1
d_gene: -

CDR3aa: CASSPTSREQYF
CDR3nt: TGTGCCAGCAGTCCCACATCCCGCGAGCAGTACTTC
j_gene: TRBJ2-7
abundance: -
v_gene: TRBV12-3/TRBV12-4
d_gene: -

CDR3aa: CASSFTTSTLHF
CDR3nt: TGTGCCAGCAGCTTTACTACCTCCACCCTCCACTTT
j_gene: TRBJ1-6
abundance: -
v_gene: TRBV11-2
d_gene: -

CDR3aa: CASSLGLAGEREQFF
CDR3nt: TGTGCCAGCAGCCTCGGACTAGCGGGAGAAAGGGAGCAGTTCTTC
j_gene: TRBJ2-1
abundance: few
v_gene: TRBV7-3
d_gene: TRBD2